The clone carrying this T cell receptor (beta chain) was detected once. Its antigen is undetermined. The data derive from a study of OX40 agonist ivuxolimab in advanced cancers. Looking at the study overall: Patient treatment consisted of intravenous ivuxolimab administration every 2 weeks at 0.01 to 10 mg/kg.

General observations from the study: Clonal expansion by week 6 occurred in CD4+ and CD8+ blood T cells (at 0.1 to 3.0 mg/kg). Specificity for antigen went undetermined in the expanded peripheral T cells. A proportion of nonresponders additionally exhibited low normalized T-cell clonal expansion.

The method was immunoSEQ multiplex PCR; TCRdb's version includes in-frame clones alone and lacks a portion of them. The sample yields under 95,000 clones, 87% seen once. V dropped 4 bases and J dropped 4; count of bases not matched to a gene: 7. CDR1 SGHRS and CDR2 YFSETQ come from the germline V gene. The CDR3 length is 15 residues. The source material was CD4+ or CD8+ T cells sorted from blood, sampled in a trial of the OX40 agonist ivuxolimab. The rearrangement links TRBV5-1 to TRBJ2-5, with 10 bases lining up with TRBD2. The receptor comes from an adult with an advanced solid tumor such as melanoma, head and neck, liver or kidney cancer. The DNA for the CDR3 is TGCGCCAGCAGCGCCCCCGGGACTAGCGTAGAGACCCAGTACTTC. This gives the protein CASSAPGTSVETQYF.